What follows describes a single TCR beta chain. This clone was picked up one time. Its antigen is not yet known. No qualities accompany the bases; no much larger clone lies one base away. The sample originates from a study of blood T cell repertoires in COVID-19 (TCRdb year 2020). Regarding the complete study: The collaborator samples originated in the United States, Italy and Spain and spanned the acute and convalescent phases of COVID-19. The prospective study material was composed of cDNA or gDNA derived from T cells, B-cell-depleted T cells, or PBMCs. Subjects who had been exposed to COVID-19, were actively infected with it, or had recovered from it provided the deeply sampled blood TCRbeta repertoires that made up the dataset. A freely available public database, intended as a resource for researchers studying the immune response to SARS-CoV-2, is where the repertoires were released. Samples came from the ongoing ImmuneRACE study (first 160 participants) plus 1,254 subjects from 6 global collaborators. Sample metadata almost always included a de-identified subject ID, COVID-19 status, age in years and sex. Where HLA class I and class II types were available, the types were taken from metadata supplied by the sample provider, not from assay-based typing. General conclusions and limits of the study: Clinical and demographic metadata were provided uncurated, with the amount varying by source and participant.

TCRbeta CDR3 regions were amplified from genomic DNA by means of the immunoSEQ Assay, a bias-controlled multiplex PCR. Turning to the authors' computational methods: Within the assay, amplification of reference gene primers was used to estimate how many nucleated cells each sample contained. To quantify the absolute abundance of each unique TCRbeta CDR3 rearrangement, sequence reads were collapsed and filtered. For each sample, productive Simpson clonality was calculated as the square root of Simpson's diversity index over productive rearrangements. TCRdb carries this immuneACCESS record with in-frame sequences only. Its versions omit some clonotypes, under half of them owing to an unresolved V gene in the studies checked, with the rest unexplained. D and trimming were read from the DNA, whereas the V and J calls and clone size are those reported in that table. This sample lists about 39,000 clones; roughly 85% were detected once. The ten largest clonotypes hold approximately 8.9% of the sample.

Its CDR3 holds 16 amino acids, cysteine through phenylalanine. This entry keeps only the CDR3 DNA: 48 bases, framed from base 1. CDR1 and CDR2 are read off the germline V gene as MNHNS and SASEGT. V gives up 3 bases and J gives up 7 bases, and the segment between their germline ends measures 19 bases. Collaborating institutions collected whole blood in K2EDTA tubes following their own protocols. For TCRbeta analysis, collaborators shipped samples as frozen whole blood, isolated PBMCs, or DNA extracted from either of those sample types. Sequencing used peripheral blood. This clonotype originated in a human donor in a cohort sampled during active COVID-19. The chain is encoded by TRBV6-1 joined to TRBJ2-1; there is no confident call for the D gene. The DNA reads TGTGCCAGCAGTGACCTTTTAGAGGCATGGAGAAATGAGCAGTTCTTC. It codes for CASSDLLEAWRNEQFF.